This paragraph covers one T cell receptor (beta chain) sequence. A much larger clone lies one base from this, so it may be a read error. Each subset's genomic DNA was split evenly across several immunoSEQ plates. As processed by the authors: Filtering differed because ImmunoSEQ produced junction-only sequences that carried no quality scores. TCRdb keeps only in-frame clones here, not all; method: immunoSEQ multiplex PCR. V, J and clone size were drawn from that table, and D and trimming were deduced from the DNA. The data hold roughly 500,000 clones, with approximately 81% observed a single time. These data are taken from a study of shared clonotypes between healthy human individuals. CDR3 length: 17 amino acids. From germline, CDR1 is KGHSH and CDR2 LQKENI.

Sequencing used PBMCs. J is TRBJ1-5 and V is TRBV18, with a possible D match to TRBD1 (5 bases). The sequence was collected from a woman between 40 and 50 years old in good health. Some clones in this sample may be carry-over from other donors' samples. This CDR3 is CARSHQARGVSNQPQHF. DNA of the CDR3: TGTGCCCGCTCCCACCAGGCTCGGGGGGTTAGCAATCAGCCCCAGCATTTT.